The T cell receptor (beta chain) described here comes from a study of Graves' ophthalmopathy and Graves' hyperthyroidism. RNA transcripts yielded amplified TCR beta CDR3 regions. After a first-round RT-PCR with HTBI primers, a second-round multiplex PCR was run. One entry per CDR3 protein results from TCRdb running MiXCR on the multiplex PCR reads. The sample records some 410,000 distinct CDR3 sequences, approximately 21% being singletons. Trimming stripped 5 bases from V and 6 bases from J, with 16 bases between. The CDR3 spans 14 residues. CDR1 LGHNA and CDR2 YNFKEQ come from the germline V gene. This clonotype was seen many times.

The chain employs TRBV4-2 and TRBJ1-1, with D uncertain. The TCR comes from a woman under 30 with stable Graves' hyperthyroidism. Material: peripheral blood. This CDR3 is CASSASRSGAEAFF. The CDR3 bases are TGTGCCAGCAGCGCCTCCCGGTCGGGCGCTGAAGCTTTCTTT.